The sample holds many counts of the clone carrying this T cell receptor beta chain. Its antigen is still unknown. This sample is part of a study of shared clonotypes between healthy human individuals. Study results and caveats: Among a handful of donors, around 5% of naive CD4 clonotypes were found in common. Researchers found naive subsets generally carried larger estimated richness than memory subsets.

This CDR3 comprises 15 residues. V was trimmed by 0 bases and J by 4 bases, leaving 13 bases between them. Germline V gene data show CDR1 as SGHDN and CDR2 as FVKESK. This table comes from immunoSEQ multiplex PCR, and its TCRdb copy is limited to in-frame clones, with some not included. The sample contains 110,000 or so clones, approximately 70% of which appear only once. The V gene is TRBV14, the J gene TRBJ2-7; weak D call: TRBD1 (5 bases). The TCR comes from a woman in her thirties in good health. The sequenced sample was memory CD8+ T cells sorted from blood. The subset denotes: CD45RO+ cells pooled with CCR7-negative TemRA cells. CDR3 amino acids: CASSQDLAGLYEQYF. The CDR3 coding sequence is TGTGCCAGCAGCCAAGATCTGGCAGGGTTGTACGAGCAGTACTTC.